Following are 21 T cell receptor beta chains from one sample sequenced in a study of T-cell reconstitution after alpha-beta-depleted transplantation in children. A TCRbeta library incorporating unique molecular identifiers was prepared. Using its own MiXCR run on the PCR reads, TCRdb lists one record per CDR3 protein. The sample contains around 480,000 distinct CDR3 sequences, 30% to 35% of which appear only once. The sequencing here drew on PBMCs from the stem cell graft donor, taken from the stem cell graft. The receptors come from a human donor who donated a stem cell graft to a child with aplastic anemia.

The chain is built from TRBV30 and TRBJ2-7; TRBD1 might be the D (6 bases). Trimming cost V 8 bases and J 5 bases, with 19 bases left between them. The CDR3 consists of 13 residues. Germline V gives CDR1 GTSNPN, CDR2 SVGIG (reference sequence). CDR3 region: CARRDTLNHEQYF. In nucleotides, the CDR3 is TGTGCCAGACGGGACACCTTGAACCACGAGCAGTACTTC.

The chain carries TRBV5-1 and TRBJ1-2; 7 bases are shared with TRBD1. The germline V gene encodes CDR1 SGHRS and CDR2 YFSETQ. The V segment lost 4 bases and the J segment 1 base; nucleotides outside the gene matches: 4. The CDR3 totals 14 residues. As DNA, the CDR3 is TGCGCCAGCAGCCCGGGACAGCTTAACTATGGCTACACCTTC. Residues: CASSPGQLNYGYTF.

This clonotype showed up just a few times. V and J are TRBV20-1 and TRBJ2-1; D unresolved. CDR3 size: 12 residues. With 2 bases removed from V and 5 bases from J, the gap between germline ends came to 7 bases. The V gene's germline CDR1 is DFQATT and CDR2 SNEGSKA (reference sequence). CDR3 in amino acids: CSARYLDNEQFF. The CDR3 DNA is TGCAGTGCTAGATATCTTGACAATGAGCAGTTCTTC.

This clonotype was picked up a small number of times. The genes are TRBV7-2 and TRBJ1-1; 10 bases agree with TRBD1. This CDR3 is built from 16 residues. The germline gives CDR1 SGHTA, CDR2 FQGNSA. After removal of 4 bases from V and 0 bases from J, the junction contained 5 bases not matched to a gene. CDR3 nucleotide sequence: TGTGCCAGCAGCTCAGGACAGGGGGGATTGAACACTGAAGCTTTCTTT. Protein product: CASSSGQGGLNTEAFF.

This chain uses TRBV27 with TRBJ2-7; D not resolved. V was cut by 7 bases and J by 2 bases, with 15 bases left in between. The CDR3 covers 14 residues. Germline V CDR1 and CDR2: MNHEY, SMNVEV (reference sequence). The CDR3 nucleotides are TGTGCCAGCAAGAACGGAGTACGGGCCTACGAGCAGTACGTC. The encoded protein is CASKNGVRAYEQYV.

This chain uses TRBV28 with TRBJ1-3, with D perhaps matching TRBD1 (5 bases). V gave up 6 bases and J gave up 0 bases, with 12 bases separating them. The V gene's germline CDR1 is MDHEN and CDR2 SYDVKM. The CDR3 consists of 15 residues. CDR3 in DNA: TGTGCCAGCAGCGACGGGGCTTCCTCTGGAAACACCATATATTTT. It translates to CASSDGASSGNTIYF.

The chain combines TRBV30 with TRBJ2-7, with TRBD1 identical over 10 bases. The V gene end was trimmed by 5 bases and the J gene end by 0 bases; junction bases not matched to a gene: 1. Germline CDR1 is GTSNPN and CDR2 is SVGIG (reference sequence). The length of the CDR3 is 13 residues. CDR3 residues: CAWGQGVSYEQYF. In DNA, the CDR3 is TGTGCCTGGGGACAGGGGGTCTCCTACGAGCAGTACTTC.

Written as DNA, the CDR3 is TGTGCCAGCAGCTCGAGAGGCGTCAGAGCCTACGAGCAGTACTTC. This encodes CASSSRGVRAYEQYF. The chain is built from TRBV7-9 and TRBJ2-7; D gene unclear. Trimming stripped 4 bases from V and 2 bases from J, with 15 bases between. In germline, CDR1 is SEHNR, CDR2 FQNEAQ (reference sequence). This CDR3 spans 15 amino acids.

In this sample, this clonotype turned up a few times. V and J are TRBV20-1 and TRBJ2-1, with 8 bases matching TRBD2. Germline V lookup: CDR1 DFQATT, CDR2 SNEGSKA (reference sequence). Trimming removed 3 bases from V and 3 bases from J; junction bases left unmatched: 13. The CDR3 loop spans 17 amino acids. The CDR3 here is CSARGGGLAIDYNEQFF. DNA of the CDR3: TGCAGTGCTAGGGGGGGTGGACTAGCCATAGACTACAATGAGCAGTTCTTC.

This clonotype was seen more than once but under ten times. This CDR3 is CASRTGTGGAGQPQHF. As DNA, the CDR3 is TGTGCCAGCAGAACCGGGACAGGGGGCGCAGGTCAGCCCCAGCATTTT. The genes are TRBV27 and TRBJ1-5; 12 bases are a match to TRBD1. This CDR3 is 16 amino acids long. In germline, CDR1 is MNHEY, CDR2 SMNVEV (reference sequence). The junction had 9 bases not matched to a gene; V was cut back by 6 bases and J by 6 bases.

The chain couples TRBV20-1 to TRBJ2-5; perhaps TRBD2 as D (5 bases). V lost 3 bases and J lost 5, with 16 bases in between. The CDR3 is made up of 14 amino acids. Germline assignment: CDR1 DFQATT and CDR2 SNEGSKA (reference sequence). The CDR3 DNA reads as TGCAGTGCTAGTCCGGACTCACTGGGGGAGACCCAGTACTTC. This translates into CSASPDSLGETQYF.

This clonotype was counted many times. This rearrangement joins TRBV7-2 to TRBJ2-1; TRBD2 is a possible D gene (6 bases). In germline, CDR1 is SGHTA, CDR2 FQGNSA. V gave up 1 base and J gave up 7 bases, with 8 bases separating them. The CDR3 totals 13 residues. The chain's CDR3 is CASSLDRGNEQFF. The CDR3 nucleotides read TGTGCCAGCAGCTTAGACCGGGGGAATGAGCAGTTCTTC.

The genes are TRBV7-9 and TRBJ1-1; D is perhaps TRBD1 (5 bases). The length of the CDR3 is 14 residues. Between the trimmed V and J ends, which lost 5 bases and 6 bases, there was a span of 16 bases. The germline gives CDR1 SEHNR, CDR2 FQNEAQ (reference sequence). The chain's CDR3 is CASSPLAGRPEAFF. For the CDR3, the DNA is TGTGCCAGCAGCCCCCTGGCAGGGAGACCTGAAGCTTTCTTT.

This clonotype turned up a few times. The chain uses TRBV9 and TRBJ1-3, with a possible D match to TRBD1 (6 bases). V dropped 0 bases and J dropped 0 bases, with 10 bases sitting between them. The CDR3 loop spans 16 amino acids. CDR1 is SGDLS and CDR2 is YYNGEE in the germline V gene. DNA of the CDR3: TGTGCCAGCAGCGTAGAACACAGGGTCTCTGGAAACACCATATATTTT. Its translation: CASSVEHRVSGNTIYF.

This clonotype was counted a few times. J is TRBJ1-1 and V is TRBV9; D remains unclear. Germline lookup yields CDR1 SGDLS and CDR2 YYNGEE. There are 15 residues in the CDR3. Trimming stripped 0 bases from V and 4 bases from J, with 13 bases between. CDR3 loop: CASSVGVVAGTEAFF. CDR3 DNA sequence: TGTGCCAGCAGCGTAGGGGTCGTTGCCGGCACTGAAGCTTTCTTT.

The chain combines TRBV20-1 with TRBJ2-1, with 7 bases fitting TRBD2. Germline CDR1 reads DFQATT; CDR2 reads SNEGSKA (reference sequence). CDR3 length equals 13 residues. The CDR3 sequence: CSRGASGYNEQFF. The CDR3 bases are TGCAGCCGAGGGGCTAGCGGATACAATGAGCAGTTCTTC.

The chain recombines TRBV14 with TRBJ2-6; D is uncertain. Germline V gives CDR1 SGHDN, CDR2 FVKESK. The CDR3 is 14 residues long. The V gene lost 3 bases and the J gene lost 0 bases, with 3 bases spanning the gap. CDR3 in DNA: TGTGCCAGCAGCCAGTTCTCTGGGGCCAACGTCCTGACTTTC. Residues: CASSQFSGANVLTF. Drawing the rest from reference TRBV14 and TRBJ2-6, the complete variable domain is EAGVTQFPSHSVIEKGQTVTLRCDPISGHDNLYWYRRVMGKEIKFLLHFVKESKQDESGMPNNRFLAERTGGTYSTLKVQPAELEDSGVYFCASSQFSGANVLTFGAGSRLTVL.

This clonotype appeared a single time. The genes are TRBV4-3 and TRBJ2-1; possibly TRBD1 for D (6 bases). The CDR3 is 16 amino acids. Germline CDR1 is LGHNA and CDR2 is YSLEER. V lost 1 base and J lost 2, with 12 bases in between. The CDR3 loop is CASSQVEGQTYNEQFF. As DNA, the CDR3 is TGCGCCAGCAGCCAAGTCGAAGGACAGACCTACAATGAGCAGTTCTTC.

The CDR3 is CASSGRVSGANVLTF. The CDR3 DNA sequence: TGTGCCAGCAGTGGCAGGGTTTCTGGGGCCAACGTCCTGACTTTC. The chain carries TRBV6-1 and TRBJ2-6, with D maybe TRBD1 (5 bases). V was pared by 4 bases and J by 1 base, with 8 bases between. The CDR3 has 15 amino acids. Germline V CDR1 and CDR2: MNHNS, SASEGT.

This chain joins TRBV20-1 and TRBJ1-3; D ambiguous. CDR1 and CDR2 (germline): DFQATT, SNEGSKA (reference sequence). The V and J ends lost 3 bases and 0 bases respectively, with 9 bases between them. The CDR3 is made up of 14 amino acids. DNA for the CDR3: TGCAGTGCTAGGGACGGTGACTCTGGAAACACCATATATTTT. The encoded protein is CSARDGDSGNTIYF.

This clonotype was picked up one time. V gene TRBV3-1 combines with J gene TRBJ1-1; TRBD1 aligns across 7 bases. Germline trimming cut 4 bases from V and 11 bases from J; bases unmatched to any gene: 16. Germline V gene sequence: CDR1 LGHDT, CDR2 YNNKEL (reference sequence). The CDR3 is made up of 15 amino acids. In nucleotides, the CDR3 is TGTGCCAGCAGCCCAGGGGGGGCAGGGTTGTCGTGGGCTTTCTTT. The encoded protein is CASSPGGAGLSWAFF.